The source of this TCR beta chain is a study of blood T cell repertoires in COVID-19. Study background: In each case, the material was cDNA or gDNA derived from T cells, B-cell-depleted T cells, or PBMCs.

Assay used: immunoSEQ multiplex PCR; TCRdb lists only in-frame clones, some missing. Among 90,000 to 140,000 clones, more than 80% were seen once, and the ten largest hold more than 8%. Germline trimming cut 3 bases from V and 2 bases from J; bases unmatched to any gene: 6. This CDR3 is built from 15 residues. CDR1 and CDR2 from the germline V gene are MNHEY and SVGAGI. The sequence was collected from an older woman with acute or convalescent COVID-19. The chain links TRBV6-5 to TRBJ1-2; TRBD1 aligns across 7 bases. The sequencing input was peripheral blood. The CDR3 bases are TGTGCCAGCAGTTATTTAACAGGGGCCAACTATGGCTACACCTTC. Amino acid sequence: CASSYLTGANYGYTF.